This entry is about one T cell receptor beta chain. As yet, its antigen is unknown. TCR beta libraries were built with iRepertoire HTBI primers and Arm-PCR of CDR3 regions. A single record per CDR3 protein comes from TCRdb applying MiXCR to the multiplex PCR reads. The sample holds 700,000 or so distinct CDR3 sequences, around 30% seen once. Indicated time point: persistent/refractory GD, antithyroid drugs over 5 years with positive TRAb. Isolated PBMC RNA provided the starting material for the TCR library. The data belong to a study of regulatory T cells in long-lasting Graves disease. Study-wide findings and caveats: Persistent-disease Graves' patients showed less TCR diversity than new cases. When disease was persistent, TRBV28, TRBJ1-2 and TRBJ2-5 were the favored segments. Persistent patients shared more public clonotypes (under 3,000) than newly diagnosed patients (about 970).

Between the trimmed V and J ends, which lost 3 bases and 0 bases, there was a span of 14 bases. The germline V gene encodes CDR1 LGHDT and CDR2 YNNKEL (reference sequence). The CDR3 sequence is 16 residues long. The rearrangement uses TRBV3-1 and TRBJ1-1; D is undetermined. The receptor's source is a female donor with Graves disease. The specimen comprised peripheral blood mononuclear cells (PBMCs), sampled when the disease was refractory, from a patient treated with antithyroid drugs. The CDR3 region is CASSHRGPAMNTEAFF. CDR3 DNA sequence: TGTGCCAGCAGCCACCGAGGGCCGGCGATGAACACTGAAGCTTTCTTT.